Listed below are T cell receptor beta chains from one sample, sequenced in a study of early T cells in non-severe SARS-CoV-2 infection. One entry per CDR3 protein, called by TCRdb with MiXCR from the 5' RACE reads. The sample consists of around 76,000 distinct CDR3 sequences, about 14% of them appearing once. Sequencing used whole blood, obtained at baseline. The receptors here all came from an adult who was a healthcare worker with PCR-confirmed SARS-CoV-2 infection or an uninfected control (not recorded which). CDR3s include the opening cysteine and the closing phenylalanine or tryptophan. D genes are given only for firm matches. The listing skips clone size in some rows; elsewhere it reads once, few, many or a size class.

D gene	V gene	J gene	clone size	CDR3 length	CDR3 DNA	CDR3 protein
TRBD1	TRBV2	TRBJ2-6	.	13	TGTGCCAGACAGGGGACCGGGGCCAACGTCCTGACTTTC	CARQGTGANVLTF
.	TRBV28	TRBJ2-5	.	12	TGTGCCAGCAGCCGCCTGGGAGAGACCCAGTACTTC	CASSRLGETQYF
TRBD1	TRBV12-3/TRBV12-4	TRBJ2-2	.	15	TGTGCCAGCAGTCCCCAGGGGGCGAGCACCGGGGAGCTGTTTTTT	CASSPQGASTGELFF
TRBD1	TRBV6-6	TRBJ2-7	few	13	TGTGCCAGCATCGAGGGGACAGGGACCGAGCAGTACTTC	CASIEGTGTEQYF
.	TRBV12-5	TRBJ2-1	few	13	TGTGCTAGTGGGATTAGGGTCTACAATGAGCAGTTCTTC	CASGIRVYNEQFF
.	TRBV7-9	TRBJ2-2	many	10	TGTGCCAGCGGTACCGGGGAGCTGTTTTTT	CASGTGELFF
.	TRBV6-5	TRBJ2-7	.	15	TGTGCCAGCAGCCAACCCGGGACCTTACCCTACGAGCAGTACTTC	CASSQPGTLPYEQYF
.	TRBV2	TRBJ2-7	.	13	TGTGCCAGCAAGGGGGGTGAGACCTACGAGCAGTACTTC	CASKGGETYEQYF
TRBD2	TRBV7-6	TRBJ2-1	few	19	TGTGCCAGCAGCTTAATTGGACTAGCGGCCGGCGATTCCTACAATGAGCAGTTCTTC	CASSLIGLAAGDSYNEQFF
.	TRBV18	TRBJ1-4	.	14	TGTGCCAGCTCACCGGAGCAGGCCTCTGAAAAACTGTTTTTT	CASSPEQASEKLFF
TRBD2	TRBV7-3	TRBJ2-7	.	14	TGTGCCAGCAGCTTAAAAGGGGACTACTACGAGCAGTACTTC	CASSLKGDYYEQYF
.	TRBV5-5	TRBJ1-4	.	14	TGTGCCAGCAGCTTGGATGGGGCGGGTGAAAAACTGTTTTTT	CASSLDGAGEKLFF